The rows below give T cell receptor beta chains drawn from one sample of a study. Some clones are missing from TCRdb's copy, which holds only in-frame ones; the method was immunoSEQ multiplex PCR. Of roughly 68,000 clones in the sample, roughly 95% were seen once. Sequencing was carried out using PBMCs. The receptors originated from a middle-aged man with rheumatoid arthritis. The CDR3 runs from the conserved cysteine through the conserved F or W. A D gene is named only where the DNA matches it firmly. Only some rows state a clone size, as once, few, many or a class for expanded clones.

J: TRBJ1-5
D: -
V: TRBV19
size: -
DNA: TGTGCCAGCGACAGACATAGCAATCAGCCCCAGCATTTT
CDR3: CASDRHSNQPQHF

J: TRBJ2-1
D: -
V: TRBV2
size: -
DNA: TGTGCCAGCGCGTGGAAACAGGGAAAGGGCAATGAGCAGTTCTTC
CDR3: CASAWKQGKGNEQFF

J: TRBJ2-3
D: TRBD2
V: TRBV5-1
size: -
DNA: TGCGCCAGCAGCAGAGCGGGGGAGCCTCTCACAGATACGCAGTATTTT
CDR3: CASSRAGEPLTDTQYF

J: TRBJ1-5
D: TRBD1
V: TRBV18
size: once
DNA: TGTGCCAGCTCACCAGACAGGGATCAGCCCCAGCATTTT
CDR3: CASSPDRDQPQHF

J: TRBJ1-5
D: TRBD1
V: TRBV9
size: -
DNA: TGTGCCAGCAGCACAACAGGGGTGTACAATCAGCCCCAGCATTTT
CDR3: CASSTTGVYNQPQHF

J: TRBJ2-7
D: -
V: TRBV4-2
size: -
DNA: TGTGCCAGCAGCCAGGCCGGGACGACAACCTACGAGCAGTACTTC
CDR3: CASSQAGTTTYEQYF

J: TRBJ1-6
D: -
V: TRBV4-1
size: -
DNA: TGCGCCAGCAGCCAAGATGGGGTGAGCTCCTATAATTCACCCCTCCACTTT
CDR3: CASSQDGVSSYNSPLHF

J: TRBJ1-1
D: -
V: TRBV10-3
size: -
DNA: TGTGCCATCAGTACCCTCCTACCGGGATCGAACACTGAAGCTTTCTTT
CDR3: CAISTLLPGSNTEAFF

J: TRBJ2-7
D: -
V: TRBV30
size: -
DNA: TGTGCCTGGAGTAGGAGGGACGAGCAGTACTTC
CDR3: CAWSRRDEQYF

J: TRBJ1-2
D: -
V: TRBV18
size: -
DNA: TGTGCCAGCTCACCGTCCAGGGACCATGGCTACACCTTC
CDR3: CASSPSRDHGYTF

J: TRBJ2-5
D: -
V: TRBV5-4
size: -
DNA: TGTGCCAGCAGCCTGCAGGGGCAAGAGACCCAGTACTTC
CDR3: CASSLQGQETQYF

J: TRBJ1-1
D: -
V: TRBV5-1
size: -
DNA: TGCGCCAGCAGGGGGAACAATCTCTTCTTT
CDR3: CASRGNNLFF

J: TRBJ2-2
D: TRBD2
V: TRBV5-5
size: -
DNA: TGTGCCAGCAGCTTAGGACTAGCGGGAGGGCCGAACACCGGGGAGCTGTTTTTT
CDR3: CASSLGLAGGPNTGELFF

J: TRBJ1-3
D: -
V: TRBV4-1
size: -
DNA: TGCGCCAGCAGCCAAGATCGGGGGGCGGCTCCTGCTGGAAACACCATATATTTT
CDR3: CASSQDRGAAPAGNTIYF

J: TRBJ1-5
D: TRBD1
V: TRBV2
size: -
DNA: TGTGCCAGCAGCGCCGGGACAGGGAGCGATCCCCAGCATTTT
CDR3: CASSAGTGSDPQHF

J: TRBJ1-4
D: -
V: TRBV30
size: -
DNA: TGTGCCGGAGCGGCTTACGGTGAAAAACTGTTTTTT
CDR3: CAGAAYGEKLFF

J: TRBJ2-1
D: -
V: TRBV2
size: -
DNA: TGTGCCAGCAGTACTGACGCAGCGGCCTCCTACAATGAGCAGTTCTTC
CDR3: CASSTDAAASYNEQFF

J: TRBJ2-2
D: -
V: TRBV7-2
size: -
DNA: TGTGCCAGCAGCTTAGCCGGTAGGACCGGGGAGCTGTTTTTT
CDR3: CASSLAGRTGELFF

J: TRBJ2-3
D: -
V: TRBV9
size: once
DNA: TGTGCCAGCAGCGCCCCCACAGATACGCAGTATTTT
CDR3: CASSAPTDTQYF

J: TRBJ2-6
D: -
V: TRBV6-5
size: few
DNA: TGTGCCAGCAGTTACTCCCCGGTCTCGGGGGCCAACGTCCTGACTTTC
CDR3: CASSYSPVSGANVLTF

J: TRBJ2-1
D: TRBD2
V: TRBV11-2
size: -
DNA: TGTGCCAGCAGCTTAGGGCGGGGGGGAGATCTAATCTTC
CDR3: CASSLGRGGDLIF

J: TRBJ2-1
D: -
V: TRBV5-8
size: once
DNA: TGTGCCAGCAGCTTTTATATGGATTCGGGCAATGAGCAGTTCTTC
CDR3: CASSFYMDSGNEQFF

J: TRBJ1-2
D: -
V: TRBV5-1
size: few
DNA: TGCGCCAGCAGCTTGGACGGCTACTATGGCTACACCTTC
CDR3: CASSLDGYYGYTF

J: TRBJ2-4
D: -
V: TRBV6-5
size: -
DNA: TGTGCCAGCAGTTACTCGCAACAGTCGGGGACAAACATTCAGTACTTC
CDR3: CASSYSQQSGTNIQYF

J: TRBJ1-1
D: -
V: TRBV2
size: -
DNA: TGTGCCAGCAGTGAAAAGGGGGAGTTAGGGCCGTTTTTT
CDR3: CASSEKGELGPFF

J: TRBJ1-1
D: -
V: TRBV10-3
size: -
DNA: TGTGCCATCACCCCGAGAGAGAACACTGAAGCTTTCTTT
CDR3: CAITPRENTEAFF

J: TRBJ1-4
D: TRBD1
V: TRBV20-1
size: -
DNA: TGCAGTGCTAGTTGGCAGGGGGGGCCAAAACTGTTTTTT
CDR3: CSASWQGGPKLFF

J: TRBJ1-6
D: -
V: TRBV18
size: -
DNA: TGTGCCAGCTCACCAGGGACAAGGGACTCACCCCTCCACTTT
CDR3: CASSPGTRDSPLHF

J: TRBJ1-1
D: -
V: TRBV28
size: -
DNA: TGTGCCAGCAGTTCCGCCTTCAGCGTAGGAAACACTGAAGCTTTCTTT
CDR3: CASSSAFSVGNTEAFF

J: TRBJ1-2
D: -
V: TRBV10-2
size: -
DNA: TGCGCCACCGAGACGGGGGGAGCTAACTATGGCTACACCTTC
CDR3: CATETGGANYGYTF

J: TRBJ2-7
D: -
V: TRBV6-4
size: -
DNA: TGTGCCAGCAGCGAGACCATTTTGGGAGAGCAGTACTTC
CDR3: CASSETILGEQYF

J: TRBJ2-3
D: TRBD2
V: TRBV10-3
size: -
DNA: TGTGCCATCAGCGTTCTAGCGGGGGTCACAGATACGCAGTATTTT
CDR3: CAISVLAGVTDTQYF

J: TRBJ1-1
D: -
V: TRBV7-3
size: -
DNA: TGTGCCAGCAGCCTTCTCCCAGGCGGAAACACTGAAGCTTTCTTT
CDR3: CASSLLPGGNTEAFF

J: TRBJ1-1
D: -
V: TRBV18
size: -
DNA: TGTGCCAGCTCACGGTTAAACACTGAAGCTTTCTTT
CDR3: CASSRLNTEAFF

J: TRBJ1-2
D: -
V: TRBV27
size: once
DNA: TGTGCCAGCAGTAGCCCCGGGCTTGACTATGGCTACACCTTC
CDR3: CASSSPGLDYGYTF

J: TRBJ2-2
D: -
V: TRBV18
size: -
DNA: TGTGCCAGCTCACCCCCGGCGGGACCCCCCGGCACCGGGGAGCTGTTTTTT
CDR3: CASSPPAGPPGTGELFF

J: TRBJ2-1
D: -
V: TRBV10-1
size: -
DNA: TGCGCCAGCAGTGAGAGGGGAGATTGGTACAATGAGCAGTTCTTC
CDR3: CASSERGDWYNEQFF

J: TRBJ2-7
D: TRBD2
V: TRBV9
size: -
DNA: TGTGCCAGCAGCAAACTAGCGGGAGGGGCCACCTACGAGCAGTACTTC
CDR3: CASSKLAGGATYEQYF

J: TRBJ2-1
D: TRBD2
V: TRBV2
size: -
DNA: TGTGCCAGCAGTGAGATCCAGCGGGGGCCCAATGAGCAGTTCTTC
CDR3: CASSEIQRGPNEQFF

J: TRBJ1-1
D: -
V: TRBV27
size: -
DNA: TGTGCCAGCAGTTCCCCGGGACACGGGAACACTGAAGCTTTCTTT
CDR3: CASSSPGHGNTEAFF

J: TRBJ1-5
D: -
V: TRBV2
size: -
DNA: TGTGCCAGCTCCGCGGATAGCAATCAGCCCCAGCATTTT
CDR3: CASSADSNQPQHF

J: TRBJ1-2
D: -
V: TRBV27
size: -
DNA: TGTGCCAGCAGTTTACTCGGAACACCTAACTATGGCTACACCTTC
CDR3: CASSLLGTPNYGYTF